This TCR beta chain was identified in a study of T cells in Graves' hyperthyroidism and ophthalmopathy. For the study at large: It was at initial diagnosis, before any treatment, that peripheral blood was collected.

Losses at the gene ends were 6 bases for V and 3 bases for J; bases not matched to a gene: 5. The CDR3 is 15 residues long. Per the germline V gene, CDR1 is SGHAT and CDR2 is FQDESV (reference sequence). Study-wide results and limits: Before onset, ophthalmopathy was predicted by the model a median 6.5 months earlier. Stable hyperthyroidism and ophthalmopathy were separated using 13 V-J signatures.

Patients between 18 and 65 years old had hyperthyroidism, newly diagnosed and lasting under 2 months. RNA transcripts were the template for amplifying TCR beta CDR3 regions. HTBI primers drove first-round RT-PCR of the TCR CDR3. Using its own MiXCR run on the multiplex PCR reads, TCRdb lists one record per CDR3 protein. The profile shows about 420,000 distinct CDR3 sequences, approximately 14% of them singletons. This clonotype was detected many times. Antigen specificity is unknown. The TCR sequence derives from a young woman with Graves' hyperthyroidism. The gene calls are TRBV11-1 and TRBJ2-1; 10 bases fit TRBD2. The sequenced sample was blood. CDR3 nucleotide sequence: TGTGCCAGCAGATCTCCTAGCGGGAGCTACAATGAGCAGTTCTTC. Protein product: CASRSPSGSYNEQFF.